The 15 T cell receptor beta chains below come from one sample, sequenced in a study of T cell changes during pregnancy in multiple sclerosis. Only in-frame clones appear in the TCRdb table, and some are missing; sequencing was by immunoSEQ multiplex PCR. The data contain around 80,000 clones, roughly nine tenths of them singletons. The material was peripheral blood, obtained before pregnancy. The receptors here all came from a female donor with multiple sclerosis, enrolled in a pregnancy study.

The chain uses TRBV29-1 and TRBJ2-1, with 15 bases lining up with TRBD2. The CDR3 runs to 14 residues. CDR1 SQVTM and CDR2 ANQGSEA come from the germline V gene. The V and J ends lost 4 bases and 8 bases, in that order; junction bases with no gene match: 3. CDR3 DNA: TGCAGCGTTGCGGGACTAGCGGGAGGCGATGAGCAGTTCTTC. Encoded protein: CSVAGLAGGDEQFF.

This clone was counted once. The rearrangement joins TRBV30 to TRBJ1-4; 11 bases align to TRBD1. V dropped 2 bases and J dropped 8; count of bases not matched to a gene: 19. Germline CDR1 and CDR2: GTSNPN and SVGIG (reference sequence). The CDR3 runs to 19 residues. Written as DNA, the CDR3 is TGTGCCTGGAGTTTCCGACCGGGACAGGGGGTTTTGATGGGGGAAAAACTGTTTTTT. Encoded protein: CAWSFRPGQGVLMGEKLFF.

The chain uses TRBV15 and TRBJ2-7; possibly TRBD1 for D (6 bases). Germline V gives CDR1 LNHNV, CDR2 YYDKDF (reference sequence). CDR3 size: 16 residues. V was pared by 0 bases and J by 2 bases, with 14 bases between. Here the CDR3 DNA reads TGTGCCACCAGCAGAGATTTAAACAGGGCTACCTACGAGCAGTACTTC. This sequence encodes CATSRDLNRATYEQYF. The whole variable domain, filled in from reference TRBV15 and TRBJ2-7, reads DAMVIQNPRYQVTQFGKPVTLSCSQTLNHNVMYWYQQKSSQAPKLLFHYYDKDFNNEADTPDNFQSRRPNTSFCFLDIRSPGLGDTAMYLCATSRDLNRATYEQYFGPGTRLTVT.

Remarks on this clone: Germline is not matched at one junction end, which may reflect a read error. The chain joins TRBV5-1 to TRBJ2-5; 11 bases match TRBD1. This CDR3 is 17 amino acids long. CDR1 SGHRS and CDR2 YFSETQ come from the germline V gene. The DNA for the CDR3 is TGCGCCAGCAGCTTGGAATGGACAGGGGGCTCCTTTCCTCAAGGAAACTTC. Protein product: CASSLEWTGGSFPQGNF.

The rearrangement links TRBV2 to TRBJ2-1; 9 bases are shared with TRBD1. J lost 16 bases, V lost 10 bases, and 11 bases had no gene match. This CDR3 contains 11 residues. Germline V gene lookup returns CDR1 SNHLY and CDR2 FYNNEI. The CDR3 DNA reads TGTGCCACCACGCGGGACAGGGATGAATTCTTC. Translating it yields CATTRDRDEFF. Variable domain in full (rest from reference TRBV2 and TRBJ2-1): EPEVTQTPSHQVTQMGQEVILRCVPISNHLYFYWYRQILGQKVEFLVSFYNNEISEKSEIFDDQFSVERPDGSNFTLKIRSTKLEDSAMYFCATTRDRDEFFGPGTRLTVL.

On this clone itself: An end of the junction does not agree with germline; a read error may underlie this. CDR3 sequence: CSIERESEQFF. The CDR3 DNA sequence: TGCAGCATTGAGCGGGAGAGTGAGCAGTTCTTC. The chain combines TRBV29-1 with TRBJ2-1, with 8 bases fitting TRBD2. The V gene's germline CDR1 is SQVTM and CDR2 ANQGSEA. There are 11 residues in the CDR3.

There are a few counts of this clone. Here the CDR3 DNA reads TGTGCCAGCAGTTTAGGAGGGGCAGGGGGAATCTACGAGCAGTACTTC. It yields the protein CASSLGGAGGIYEQYF. This sequence joins TRBV28 and TRBJ2-7, with a possible D match to TRBD1 (7 bases). V shed 2 bases and J shed 3 bases, with 17 bases lying between them. Germline lookup yields CDR1 MDHEN and CDR2 SYDVKM. The CDR3 covers 16 residues. The full variable domain, with the rest looked up from reference TRBV28 and TRBJ2-7, is DVKVTQSSRYLVKRTGEKVFLECVQDMDHENMFWYRQDPGLGLRLIYFSYDVKMKEKGDIPEGYSVSREKKERFSLILESASTNQTSMYLCASSLGGAGGIYEQYFGPGTRLTVT.

The chain couples TRBV5-1 to TRBJ2-1; 7 bases line up with TRBD1. This CDR3 comprises 17 residues. J was trimmed by 1 base and V by 0 bases; bases with no gene match: 7. Germline assignment: CDR1 SGHRS and CDR2 YFSETQ. CDR3 amino acids: CASSLGGGGMSYNEQFF. As DNA, the CDR3 is TGCGCCAGCAGCTTGGGAGGGGGCGGTATGTCCTACAATGAGCAGTTCTTC.

CDR3 protein: CSVVYVAGRADEQYF. The CDR3 DNA sequence: TGCAGCGTTGTTTACGTCGCAGGGAGGGCGGACGAGCAGTACTTC. The chain uses TRBV29-1 and TRBJ2-7; 7 nucleotides line up with TRBD2. Germline CDR1 and CDR2: SQVTM and ANQGSEA. Trimming cost V 4 bases and J 5 bases; bases outside gene matches: 14. The CDR3 totals 15 residues.

This clone is a singleton in its sample. The genes are TRBV2 and TRBJ2-3, with a possible D match to TRBD2 (6 bases). With 8 bases removed from V and 1 base from J, the gap between germline ends came to 13 bases. Looked up from germline, CDR1 is SNHLY and CDR2 is FYNNEI. The CDR3 has 14 residues. The CDR3 loop is CASGRDGGTDTQYF. CDR3 bases: TGTGCCAGCGGGCGGGATGGGGGCACAGATACGCAGTATTTT.

The genes are TRBV5-1 and TRBJ2-1; the match to TRBD2 covers 10 bases. CDR1 and CDR2 (germline): SGHRS, YFSETQ. The J segment lost 9 bases and the V segment lost 3 bases, leaving 9 bases of the junction unmatched. CDR3 length equals 15 residues. Written as DNA, the CDR3 is TGCGCCAGCAGCTCCCTTTCTAGCGGGAGCGGTGAGCAGTTCTTC. Amino acids: CASSSLSSGSGEQFF.

The count of this clone is one. This rearrangement joins TRBV7-6 to TRBJ1-1; 8 bases fit TRBD1. The V segment lost 1 base and the J segment 6 bases; nucleotides outside the gene matches: 4. The CDR3 loop spans 14 amino acids. Germline V gene data show CDR1 as SGHVS and CDR2 as FNYEAQ. Here the CDR3 reads CASSLDGQGAEAFF. The CDR3, as DNA: TGTGCCAGCAGCTTAGACGGACAGGGAGCTGAAGCTTTCTTT.

The V gene is TRBV6-6, the J gene TRBJ2-2, with TRBD2 identical over 8 bases. Germline trimming cut 2 bases from V and 7 bases from J; bases unmatched to any gene: 9. This CDR3 comprises 16 residues. Germline V gives CDR1 MNHNY, CDR2 SVGAGI (reference sequence). CDR3 in amino acids: CASSYPGGGGFGELFF. In nucleotides, the CDR3 is TGTGCCAGCAGTTACCCCGGGGGGGGAGGCTTCGGGGAGCTGTTTTTT.

The chain has TRBV28 and TRBJ1-1; D is perhaps TRBD1 (6 bases). Germline V gene lookup returns CDR1 MDHEN and CDR2 SYDVKM. V shed 2 bases and J shed 3 bases, with 13 bases lying between them. The CDR3 consists of 15 residues. The CDR3 here is CASSLPWTVYTEAFF. The CDR3 nucleotides read TGTGCCAGCAGTTTACCCTGGACAGTTTACACTGAAGCTTTCTTT.

The rearrangement uses TRBV19 and TRBJ1-1, with TRBD1 as a possible D gene (5 bases). The CDR3 runs to 13 residues. CDR1 is LNHDA and CDR2 is SQIVND in the germline V gene (reference sequence). Trimming took 6 bases from V and 1 from J, leaving 9 bases between them. CDR3 in DNA: TGTGCCAGTAGGGCCGGACAGAACACTGAAGCTTTCTTT. Amino acid sequence: CASRAGQNTEAFF.